These 27 T cell receptor beta chains originate from one sample sequenced in a study of identical twins. One entry per CDR3 protein results from TCRdb running MiXCR on the 5' RACE reads. The table has around 370,000 distinct CDR3 sequences, approximately 8.7% seen once. The sequenced material came from naive T cells sorted from blood. The receptor source for this set is a woman aged 45-59 years in good health.

V and J are TRBV4-1 and TRBJ1-2; D is ambiguous. The CDR3 contains 13 residues. V was trimmed by 3 bases and J by 7 bases, leaving 12 bases between them. The germline CDR1 and CDR2 sequences are MGHRA and YSYEKL. The CDR3 nucleotides are TGCGCCAGCAGCCATCCCCGGTCGGTTGGCTACACCTTC. Protein sequence: CASSHPRSVGYTF.

The genes are TRBV7-8 and TRBJ1-2; 8 bases align to TRBD1. Per germline, CDR1 SGHVS and CDR2 FQNEAQ. V lost 5 bases and J lost 6; bases outside the gene matches: 20. There are 18 residues in the CDR3. The CDR3 loop is CASSTQTGVGVPTDGYTF. CDR3 coding DNA: TGTGCCAGCAGCACCCAGACAGGGGTGGGGGTGCCGACGGATGGCTACACCTTC.

This chain links TRBV5-1 with TRBJ2-2; 7 bases align to TRBD2. V shed 3 bases and J 4 bases; nucleotides not matched to a gene: 6. In germline, CDR1 is SGHRS, CDR2 YFSETQ. This CDR3 is built from 15 residues. This chain's CDR3 is CASSWGGASTGELFF. The CDR3, as DNA: TGCGCCAGCAGCTGGGGGGGAGCGTCCACCGGGGAGCTGTTTTTT.

The V and J genes are TRBV6-1 and TRBJ2-5, with 12 bases that match TRBD2. The V and J ends lost 8 bases and 5 bases, in that order; junction bases with no gene match: 9. Germline V lookup: CDR1 MNHNS, CDR2 SASEGT. This CDR3 contains 15 residues. CDR3: CASGSTSGRPETQYF. CDR3 coding DNA: TGTGCCAGCGGCTCGACTAGCGGGAGACCGGAGACCCAGTACTTC.

Only a few counts were recorded for this clonotype. This chain joins TRBV6-1 and TRBJ2-1; TRBD1 or TRBD2 may be the D gene (5 bases each). CDR1 and CDR2 from the germline V gene are MNHNS and SASEGT. CDR3 size: 16 residues. V was pared by 4 bases and J by 5 bases, with 18 bases between. The CDR3 is CASSVLVGVADNEQFF. CDR3 DNA sequence: TGTGCCAGCAGTGTCCTAGTGGGGGTTGCGGACAATGAGCAGTTCTTC.

This clonotype has ten or more counts. This chain connects TRBV4-1 to TRBJ1-2; 7 bases agree with TRBD1. The J segment lost 1 base and the V segment lost 0 bases, leaving 2 bases of the junction unmatched. The CDR3 contains 15 residues. Germline lookup yields CDR1 MGHRA and CDR2 YSYEKL. CDR3 residues: CASSQDTGVNYGYTF. The CDR3, as DNA: TGCGCCAGCAGCCAAGATACAGGGGTTAACTATGGCTACACCTTC.

The rearrangement links TRBV7-2 to TRBJ1-4; 9 nucleotides align to TRBD1. J lost 8 bases, V lost 1 base, and 5 bases had no gene match. Germline CDR1 is SGHTA and CDR2 is FQGNSA. The CDR3 is 15 residues long. CDR3 sequence (DNA): TGTGCCAGCAGCTTAGGGGGGACAGGGAAAGAAAAACTGTTTTTT. Protein sequence: CASSLGGTGKEKLFF.

The V gene is TRBV5-1, the J gene TRBJ2-2; TRBD1 is a possible D gene (6 bases). Germline V gene lookup returns CDR1 SGHRS and CDR2 YFSETQ. The germline V and J ends were trimmed by 5 bases and 4 bases, with 18 bases remaining between them. The CDR3 is 16 amino acids. The CDR3 loop reads CASRNSGTQSTGELFF. The CDR3 DNA is TGCGCCAGCAGAAACTCCGGGACACAGAGCACCGGGGAGCTGTTTTTT.

This chain uses TRBV9 with TRBJ2-1; 8 bases line up with TRBD2. The CDR3 spans 14 residues. The V gene end was trimmed by 6 bases and the J gene end by 3 bases; junction bases not matched to a gene: 5. Germline CDR1 and CDR2: SGDLS and YYNGEE. CDR3 bases: TGTGCCAGCACCGGCGGGACTAGCTACAATGAGCAGTTCTTC. This codes for CASTGGTSYNEQFF.

This clonotype was counted many times. V gene TRBV13 combines with J gene TRBJ1-6; D gene ambiguous. With 5 bases removed from V and 7 bases from J, the gap between germline ends came to 9 bases. The germline V gene encodes CDR1 PRHDT and CDR2 FYEKMQ (reference sequence). The CDR3 covers 13 residues. CDR3 sequence (DNA): TGTGCCAGCAGCCTGGCAGAAAATTCACCCCTCCACTTT. Translating it yields CASSLAENSPLHF.

This clonotype was picked up many times. This rearrangement joins TRBV20-1 to TRBJ1-4; weak D call: TRBD1 (5 bases). Germline values: CDR1 DFQATT, CDR2 SNEGSKA (reference sequence). There are 14 residues in the CDR3. V lost 3 bases, J lost 5 bases, and 13 bases lay in between. The CDR3 region has the DNA TGCAGTGCTAGGCGGGGCAGCGCGAATGAAAAACTGTTTTTT. This sequence encodes CSARRGSANEKLFF.

V gene TRBV5-5 combines with J gene TRBJ2-5; 7 bases match TRBD1. The CDR3 length is 13 residues. The V gene's germline CDR1 is SGHKS and CDR2 YYEKEE (reference sequence). The trim removed 6 bases at V and 2 bases at J, leaving 4 bases unmatched. CDR3 DNA sequence: TGTGCCAGCATAGCCAGGGGGCAAGAGACCCAGTACTTC. It encodes CASIARGQETQYF.

This clonotype was recorded at least ten times. The V gene is TRBV9, the J gene TRBJ2-1; D is unclear. Trimming took off 0 bases at V and 0 bases at J, with 7 bases between the two ends. Germline CDR1 is SGDLS and CDR2 is YYNGEE. The CDR3 contains 15 residues. As DNA, the CDR3 is TGTGCCAGCAGCGTAGTGGGAAACTCCTACAATGAGCAGTTCTTC. It encodes CASSVVGNSYNEQFF.

In its sample, this clonotype was seen a few times. This sequence joins TRBV4-1 and TRBJ2-1, with TRBD2 matching over 10 bases. Germline assignment: CDR1 MGHRA and CDR2 YSYEKL. The CDR3 runs to 16 residues. Trimming at V came to 1 base and at J to 7 bases, leaving 7 bases not matched to a gene. Here the CDR3 reads CASSQASLAGYNEQFF. CDR3 DNA: TGCGCCAGCAGCCAAGCCTCACTAGCGGGATATAATGAGCAGTTCTTC.

This clonotype was found a few times. The V call is TRBV20-1, the J call TRBJ2-7; D is ambiguous. V was cut by 3 bases and J by 3 bases, with 15 bases left in between. Per germline, CDR1 DFQATT and CDR2 SNEGSKA (reference sequence). The CDR3 is 14 residues long. The CDR3 DNA reads TGCAGTGCTAGGGGTGGCCTAAACCTCTACGAGCAGTACTTC. Its translation: CSARGGLNLYEQYF.

This clonotype was observed many times. The rearrangement joins TRBV29-1 to TRBJ2-3, with 8 bases that match TRBD2. V trimming: 4 bases; J trimming: 11 bases; junction bases outside the gene matches: 5. This CDR3 is built from 11 residues. From germline, CDR1 is SQVTM and CDR2 ANQGSEA. Here the CDR3 reads CSVALAGRQYF. In DNA, the CDR3 is TGCAGCGTTGCTCTAGCGGGTCGGCAGTATTTT.

This clonotype was recorded many times. The gene calls are TRBV11-2 and TRBJ1-2; D gene uncertain. Germline CDR1 and CDR2: SGHAT and FQNNGV. This CDR3 is built from 13 residues. The germline V and J ends were trimmed by 8 bases and 2 bases, with 12 bases remaining between them. The CDR3 protein is CASGSGGNYGYTF. The CDR3 DNA sequence: TGTGCCAGCGGATCGGGCGGCAACTATGGCTACACCTTC.

This clonotype was seen many times. The gene calls are TRBV7-2 and TRBJ2-1, with D unclear. This CDR3 is built from 14 residues. Germline assignment: CDR1 SGHTA and CDR2 FQGNSA. Trimming cost V 2 bases and J 10 bases, with 15 bases left between them. The CDR3 DNA reads TGTGCCAGCAGCTTAATTGACTCGTCTCGCGAGCAGTTCTTC. It translates to CASSLIDSSREQFF.

The J gene is TRBJ2-5, the V gene TRBV20-1; 8 bases line up with TRBD1. The CDR3 is 12 residues long. J gave up 5 bases and V 5 bases, and 4 bases lay outside the gene matches. The germline V gene encodes CDR1 DFQATT and CDR2 SNEGSKA (reference sequence). The CDR3 DNA reads as TGCAGTGCTCCAGGGGGCGCGGAGACCCAGTACTTC. It is translated as CSAPGGAETQYF.

The V call is TRBV5-1, the J call TRBJ2-7; weak D call: TRBD1 (5 bases). V was shortened by 8 bases and J by 3 bases, with 18 bases between the two germline ends. This CDR3 contains 14 residues. Germline V lookup: CDR1 SGHRS, CDR2 YFSETQ. The CDR3 nucleotides are TGCGCCAGTCGCCCGGGCACAGGTTACTACGAGCAGTACTTC. Translating gives CASRPGTGYYEQYF.

This clonotype turned up a few times. The chain uses TRBV4-2 and TRBJ2-1, with 10 nucleotides matching TRBD2. Germline V gene data show CDR1 as LGHNA and CDR2 as YNFKEQ. The CDR3 runs to 19 residues. Germline trimming cut 0 bases from V and 1 base from J; bases unmatched to any gene: 9. The CDR3 protein is CASSQESLAGIGSYNEQFF. For the CDR3, the DNA is TGTGCCAGCAGCCAAGAATCACTAGCGGGGATAGGGTCCTACAATGAGCAGTTCTTC.

This clonotype appeared many times. The chain combines TRBV4-1 with TRBJ2-7; no clear D gene. There are 14 residues in the CDR3. The V end was cut by 4 bases, the J end by 3 bases, with 13 bases between. The V gene's germline CDR1 is MGHRA and CDR2 YSYEKL. CDR3 coding DNA: TGCGCCAGCAGCCGGTCACGTGCCCTCTACGAGCAGTACGTC. Translating it yields CASSRSRALYEQYV.

The gene calls are TRBV19 and TRBJ2-1, with 14 nucleotides matching TRBD2. The ends lost 3 bases at V and 8 bases at J; junction bases unmatched: 12. The CDR3 totals 18 residues. Germline V gives CDR1 LNHDA, CDR2 SQIVND (reference sequence). Written as DNA, the CDR3 is TGTGCCAGTAGTATTCCCGCGCGACTAGCGGGAGGGGCCGATGAGCAGTTCTTC. Translated: CASSIPARLAGGADEQFF.

Of note for this clonotype: Possible read error: a much larger clone is one base away. The chain has TRBV11-2 and TRBJ2-2; the D gene could be TRBD1 or TRBD2 (5 bases each). Germline lookup yields CDR1 SGHAT and CDR2 FQNNGV. The length of the CDR3 is 14 residues. The CDR3 here is CASSLTPDTGKLFF. The DNA for the CDR3 is TGTGCCAGCAGCTTAACCCCGGACACCGGGAAGCTGTTTTTT.

Only a few counts were recorded for this clonotype. The chain recombines TRBV5-1 with TRBJ2-4, with D maybe TRBD2 (6 bases). The V and J ends lost 0 bases and 8 bases respectively, with 12 bases between them. This CDR3 contains 14 residues. Germline V lookup: CDR1 SGHRS, CDR2 YFSETQ. In DNA, the CDR3 is TGCGCCAGCAGCTTGGCTAGCGTTGTCGACATTCAGTACTTC. Translating it yields CASSLASVVDIQYF. Using reference TRBV5-1 and TRBJ2-4 for the parts outside the CDR3, the full variable domain is KAGVTQTPRYLIKTRGQQVTLSCSPISGHRSVSWYQQTPGQGLQFLFEYFSETQRNKGNFPGRFSGRQFSNSRSEMNVSTLELGDSALYLCASSLASVVDIQYFGAGTRLSVL.

This clonotype occurred many times. The chain is built from TRBV18 and TRBJ2-1; D gene uncertain. Trimming stripped 2 bases from V and 5 bases from J, with 10 bases between. The CDR3 length is 14 residues. The germline CDR1 and CDR2 sequences are KGHSH and LQKENI. This CDR3 is CASSPTAIDNEQFF. Written as DNA, the CDR3 is TGTGCCAGCTCACCAACGGCGATTGACAATGAGCAGTTCTTC.

The chain joins TRBV28 to TRBJ2-5; 8 bases are shared with TRBD2. Looked up from germline, CDR1 is MDHEN and CDR2 is SYDVKM. V lost 5 bases, J lost 2 bases, and 7 bases stayed unmatched. The CDR3 spans 15 residues. The CDR3 DNA is TGTGCCAGCAGTCAGGGACTAGGGAGGCAAGAGACCCAGTACTTC. Protein product: CASSQGLGRQETQYF.